Following are 27 T cell receptor beta chains from one sample sequenced in a study of blood T cell repertoires in COVID-19. Assay: immunoSEQ multiplex PCR; the TCRdb copy retains only in-frame clones and omits some. The data hold roughly 500,000 clones, with approximately 88% observed a single time. The sequencing input was PBMCs or T cells enriched from blood (not recorded which). All receptors come from a woman in her thirties or forties who had recovered from COVID-19.

This clone was observed a few times. This chain connects TRBV7-9 to TRBJ1-6; TRBD1 matches at 7 bases. Germline CDR1 is SEHNR and CDR2 is FQNEAQ (reference sequence). The CDR3 spans 12 residues. The trim removed 6 bases at V and 9 bases at J, leaving 2 bases unmatched. CDR3 amino acids: CASRTGSSPLHF. CDR3 coding DNA: TGTGCCAGCAGGACAGGGTCTTCACCCCTCCACTTT.

V usage is TRBV18 and J usage is TRBJ1-2; 11 bases are shared with TRBD1. CDR3 length: 14 amino acids. After removal of 4 bases from V and 7 bases from J, the junction contained 5 bases not matched to a gene. Germline V CDR1 and CDR2: KGHSH, LQKENI. The CDR3 region is CASSRGQGAPGYTF. As DNA, the CDR3 is TGTGCCAGCTCACGAGGACAGGGGGCGCCTGGCTACACCTTC.

On this clone: Within the sample, other DNA sequences also encode this same CDR3. This chain links TRBV18 with TRBJ1-1; TRBD1 agrees at 7 bases. CDR1 and CDR2 from the germline V gene are KGHSH and LQKENI. The length of the CDR3 is 15 residues. The ends lost 2 bases at V and 2 bases at J; junction bases unmatched: 5. Here the CDR3 reads CASSPSRQGNTEAFF. CDR3 bases: TGTGCCAGCTCACCATCTCGACAGGGTAACACTGAAGCTTTCTTT.

This chain links TRBV6-5 with TRBJ1-5; 7 nucleotides match TRBD1. The CDR3 is made up of 13 amino acids. With V trimmed by 10 bases and J by 3 bases, 6 bases remained unmatched. Germline V gene lookup returns CDR1 MNHEY and CDR2 SVGAGI. CDR3: CATTGQINQPQHF. The DNA of the CDR3 is TGTGCCACTACGGGACAGATCAATCAGCCCCAGCATTTT.

The chain joins TRBV24-1 to TRBJ2-1; TRBD2 matches 11 bases. Trimming took 7 bases from V and 11 from J; bases not matched to a gene: 6. CDR1 KGHDR and CDR2 SFDVKD come from the germline V gene. The CDR3 loop spans 13 amino acids. CDR3 sequence: CATRASGGIQQFF. The CDR3 DNA is TGTGCCACCAGGGCTAGCGGGGGGATACAGCAGTTCTTC.

The J gene is TRBJ2-5, the V gene TRBV19; 11 positions match TRBD1. Germline-derived CDR1 and CDR2 are LNHDA and SQIVND (reference sequence). The J segment lost 3 bases and the V segment lost 5 bases, leaving 8 bases of the junction unmatched. This CDR3 comprises 16 residues. The CDR3 nucleotides read TGTGCCAGTAGTTTCAGGACAGGGGGCGTGAAAGAGACCCAGTACTTC. Encoded protein: CASSFRTGGVKETQYF.

The chain couples TRBV6-2 or TRBV6-3 to TRBJ1-5; weak D call: TRBD1 (6 bases). This CDR3 comprises 13 residues. V lost 2 bases and J 4 bases, leaving 6 bases between the germline ends. CDR1 and CDR2 (germline): MNHEY, SVGEGT. CDR3 bases: TGTGCCAGCAGTTACGGACAGAATCAGCCCCAGCATTTT. This encodes CASSYGQNQPQHF.

The V and J genes are TRBV11-2 and TRBJ2-7; TRBD2 aligns across 9 bases. V lost 5 bases and J lost 0; bases outside the gene matches: 8. Germline V gene sequence: CDR1 SGHAT, CDR2 FQNNGV. This CDR3 spans 16 amino acids. As DNA, the CDR3 is TGTGCCAGCAGCGTTTCTAGCGGGGTCAGCTCCTACGAGCAGTACTTC. Translated: CASSVSSGVSSYEQYF.

The chain uses TRBV11-2 and TRBJ2-1; 8 bases line up with TRBD2. Germline-derived CDR1 and CDR2 are SGHAT and FQNNGV. The CDR3 totals 16 residues. The ends lost 1 base at V and 7 bases at J; junction bases unmatched: 9. The CDR3 sequence: CASSLVGTSGVNEQFF. As DNA, the CDR3 is TGTGCCAGCAGCTTAGTTGGGACTAGTGGGGTAAATGAGCAGTTCTTC. Filled out from reference TRBV11-2 and TRBJ2-1, the complete variable domain reads EAGVAQSPRYKIIEKRQSVAFWCNPISGHATLYWYQQILGQGPKLLIQFQNNGVVDDSQLPKDRFSAERLKGVDSTLKIQPAKLEDSAVYLCASSLVGTSGVNEQFFGPGTRLTVL.

The genes are TRBV27 and TRBJ2-4; D gene unclear. The CDR3 extends over 16 amino acids. V gave up 0 bases and J gave up 0 bases, with 9 bases separating them. The germline V gene has CDR1 MNHEY and CDR2 SMNVEV (reference sequence). In DNA, the CDR3 is TGTGCCAGCAGTTTATCTTTCATCGGAGCCAAAAACATTCAGTACTTC. This encodes CASSLSFIGAKNIQYF.

The chain is built from TRBV7-2 and TRBJ2-7; D might be TRBD2 (5 bases). Germline loops: CDR1 SGHTA, CDR2 FQGNSA. This CDR3 region has 14 residues. V was trimmed by 1 base and J by 3 bases, leaving 10 bases between them. This chain's CDR3 is CASSLVRGFYEQYF. CDR3 bases: TGTGCCAGCAGCTTAGTACGGGGATTCTACGAGCAGTACTTC.

The V call is TRBV4-1, the J call TRBJ1-1, with 10 bases matching TRBD1. In germline, CDR1 is MGHRA, CDR2 YSYEKL. CDR3 length equals 17 residues. Trimming removed 5 bases from V and 4 bases from J; junction bases left unmatched: 13. The chain's CDR3 is CASSVRDRGIVGTEAFF. CDR3 DNA: TGCGCCAGCAGCGTCCGGGACAGGGGTATTGTCGGCACTGAAGCTTTCTTT.

This clone has a single count. The V and J genes are TRBV4-3 and TRBJ2-5; D perhaps matches TRBD1 (6 bases). From germline, CDR1 is LGHNA and CDR2 YSLEER. This CDR3 region has 16 residues. The V end was cut by 0 bases, the J end by 5 bases, with 16 bases between. The CDR3 region is CASSQEVKGVGETQYF. The CDR3 nucleotides are TGCGCCAGCAGCCAAGAGGTGAAGGGGGTCGGGGAGACCCAGTACTTC.

The CDR3 region is CASWDRAYNSPLHF. CDR3 DNA: TGTGCCAGTTGGGACAGGGCCTATAATTCACCCCTCCACTTT. The J gene is TRBJ1-6, the V gene TRBV27; 9 positions match TRBD1. The germline V gene encodes CDR1 MNHEY and CDR2 SMNVEV (reference sequence). This CDR3 has 14 residues. The J segment lost 2 bases and the V segment lost 9 bases, leaving 2 bases of the junction unmatched.

The rearrangement uses TRBV3-1 (or the pseudogene TRBV3-2) and TRBJ1-6, with 9 bases identical to TRBD1. The V and J ends lost 2 bases and 10 bases, in that order; junction bases with no gene match: 9. CDR3 size: 16 residues. Germline V gives CDR1 LGHDT, CDR2 YNNKEL (reference sequence). The DNA of the CDR3 is TGTGCCAGCAGCCAACATGGGACAGGGATAGGCTCACCCCTCCACTTT. Translating it yields CASSQHGTGIGSPLHF.

This clone appeared once. The V and J genes are TRBV5-1 and TRBJ1-5; D call uncertain. This CDR3 comprises 16 residues. Between the trimmed V and J ends, which lost 7 bases and 2 bases, there was a span of 19 bases. The V gene's germline CDR1 is SGHRS and CDR2 YFSETQ. This CDR3 reads CASQPWHTNGNQPQHF. The CDR3 nucleotides are TGCGCCAGCCAACCGTGGCACACGAACGGCAATCAGCCCCAGCATTTT.

This sequence joins TRBV19 and TRBJ1-2; D is perhaps TRBD1 (6 bases). The CDR3 covers 13 residues. The germline V gene encodes CDR1 LNHDA and CDR2 SQIVND (reference sequence). Trimming cost V 4 bases and J 8 bases, with 14 bases left between them. CDR3 in DNA: TGTGCCAGTAGTAGACAGGTCCAGGGCGGCTACACCTTC. Amino acid sequence: CASSRQVQGGYTF.

V and J are TRBV19 and TRBJ2-4, with a weak D call TRBD1 (6 bases). The V gene's germline CDR1 is LNHDA and CDR2 SQIVND (reference sequence). This CDR3 spans 15 amino acids. V lost 4 bases, J lost 3 bases, and 13 bases lay in between. The CDR3 is CASSKTGKIKNIQYF. CDR3 nucleotides: TGTGCCAGTAGTAAAACAGGGAAAATCAAAAACATTCAGTACTTC. Drawing the rest from reference TRBV19 and TRBJ2-4, the complete variable domain is DGGITQSPKYLFRKEGQNVTLSCEQNLNHDAMYWYRQDPGQGLRLIYYSQIVNDFQKGDIAEGYSVSREKKESFPLTVTSAQKNPTAFYLCASSKTGKIKNIQYFGAGTRLSVL.

The chain couples TRBV9 to TRBJ1-5; D possibly corresponds to TRBD1 (5 bases). Per the germline V gene, CDR1 is SGDLS and CDR2 is YYNGEE. V was clipped by 4 bases and J by 7 bases, with 18 bases between them. There are 15 residues in the CDR3. This CDR3 is CASSSRQGIRQPQHF. CDR3 nucleotides: TGTGCCAGCAGCTCCCGGCAGGGCATTCGCCAGCCCCAGCATTTT.

Written as DNA, the CDR3 is TGTGCCAGCAGTTTGTCCAGGGATGGCTACACCTTC. Protein product: CASSLSRDGYTF. The V gene is TRBV12-3 or TRBV12-4, the J gene TRBJ1-2; possibly TRBD1 for D (5 bases). The V and J ends lost 3 bases and 6 bases respectively, with 8 bases between them. CDR3 length: 12 amino acids.

V and J are TRBV7-6 and TRBJ2-1, with 13 nucleotides matching TRBD2. V was clipped by 5 bases and J by 6 bases; unmatched bases: 4. CDR1 and CDR2 (germline): SGHVS, FNYEAQ. The CDR3 has 15 amino acids. The CDR3 coding sequence is TGTGCCAGCAGCCCCACTAGCGGGAGGGCCAATGAGCAGTTCTTC. It encodes CASSPTSGRANEQFF.

The V gene is TRBV19, the J gene TRBJ1-1, with D unresolved. V was shortened by 5 bases and J by 2 bases, with 15 bases between the two germline ends. Germline-derived CDR1 and CDR2 are LNHDA and SQIVND (reference sequence). This CDR3 has 15 residues. The chain's CDR3 is CASSVGEIVNTEAFF. As DNA, the CDR3 is TGTGCCAGTAGTGTCGGGGAAATAGTCAACACTGAAGCTTTCTTT.

The rearrangement joins TRBV5-1 to TRBJ2-5; 8 bases align to TRBD1. The CDR3 has 15 amino acids. Per germline, CDR1 SGHRS and CDR2 YFSETQ. The junction had 2 bases not matched to a gene; V was cut back by 0 bases and J by 1 base. DNA of the CDR3: TGCGCCAGCAGCTTGGGACAGGGGATCCAAGAGACCCAGTACTTC. Protein: CASSLGQGIQETQYF. The full variable domain, in which reference TRBV5-1 and TRBJ2-5 provide the parts outside the CDR3, is KAGVTQTPRYLIKTRGQQVTLSCSPISGHRSVSWYQQTPGQGLQFLFEYFSETQRNKGNFPGRFSGRQFSNSRSEMNVSTLELGDSALYLCASSLGQGIQETQYFGPGTRLLVL.

The rearrangement uses TRBV4-3 and TRBJ2-1; 13 bases are a match to TRBD2. This CDR3 comprises 21 residues. V gave up 0 bases and J gave up 10 bases; unmatched junction bases: 21. The germline gives CDR1 LGHNA, CDR2 YSLEER. The CDR3, as DNA: TGCGCCAGCAGCCAAGATTCGTTACTAGCGGGAGGGCTCCTATCCGGCGAAGAGCAGTTCTTC. Translating it yields CASSQDSLLAGGLLSGEEQFF.

CDR3 sequence reads: CASSLLLAGHTDTQYF. CDR3 sequence (DNA): TGTGCCAGCAGTCTACTACTAGCGGGCCACACAGATACGCAGTATTTT. This chain links TRBV27 with TRBJ2-3; 9 nucleotides align to TRBD2. The J segment lost 2 bases and the V segment lost 5 bases, leaving 8 bases of the junction unmatched. The CDR3 has 16 residues. From germline, CDR1 is MNHEY and CDR2 SMNVEV (reference sequence).

This sequence joins TRBV15 and TRBJ1-2; no reliable D call. The germline V gene has CDR1 LNHNV and CDR2 YYDKDF (reference sequence). V dropped 3 bases and J dropped 4 bases, with 3 bases sitting between them. This CDR3 region has 11 residues. DNA for the CDR3: TGTGCCACCAGCAGCTTCTATGGCTACACCTTC. It translates to CATSSFYGYTF.

The J gene is TRBJ2-3, the V gene TRBV4-1, with D perhaps matching TRBD2 (5 bases). Germline loops: CDR1 MGHRA, CDR2 YSYEKL. The CDR3 is 14 amino acids. V lost 0 bases to trimming and J lost 5 bases, with 9 bases between them. The CDR3 loop is CASSQDPREDTQYF. In DNA form, the CDR3 reads TGCGCCAGCAGCCAAGATCCGAGGGAAGATACGCAGTATTTT.